The TCR beta chain under discussion was sequenced for a study of cytomegalovirus exposure and HLA in healthy donors. Overall study context: A preliminary data release comprised 80 million to 95 million unique TCRs obtained from HLA-typed donors.

The V end was cut by 2 bases, the J end by 7 bases, with 12 bases between. The germline CDR1 and CDR2 sequences are MNHNS and SASEGT. This CDR3 contains 13 residues. Primers: 60 Vbeta forward and 13 Jbeta reverse. Libraries were prepared by immunoSEQ multiplex PCR; TCRdb keeps only in-frame clonotypes and omits some of them. The sample contains tens of thousands of clones, approximately 71% of which appear only once. This sequence was found in a man aged 35 to 55 in good health and CMV-seronegative. V and J are TRBV6-1 and TRBJ2-7; D possibly corresponds to TRBD1 (6 bases). Sample: PBMCs. CDR3 bases: TGTGCCAGCAGTGAAAGACAGGCTGGGGAGCAGTACTTC. Encoded protein: CASSERQAGEQYF.